Below, one T cell receptor (beta chain) is given with its context. Its antigen is unidentified. The treatment: oral pan-JAK inhibitor, 5-10 mg twice daily. Germline assignment: CDR1 MNHNY and CDR2 SVGAGI (reference sequence). This CDR3 has 14 residues. The V gene lost 2 bases and the J gene lost 3 bases, with 9 bases spanning the gap. This sample stems from a study of CD8+ T cells in alopecia areata. Study as a whole: Those treated were given oral tofacitinib at 5 to 10 mg twice daily. A 6-month period off drug followed tofacitinib, which lasted 6 to 18 months. Using the percentage of affected scalp area, treated patients' severity was scored. General observations from the study: Among the 100 top clones, expanded CD8+ clones, like scalp clonality, were significantly decreased by tofacitinib.

RNA extraction was followed by reverse transcription into cDNA, which acted as the sequencing template. Assay used: immunoSEQ multiplex PCR; TCRdb lists only in-frame clones, some missing. Of approximately 110,000 clones in the sample, around 50% were seen once. This sequence was found in a human donor with alopecia areata. Sequencing used CD8+ T cells sorted from blood, obtained at week 24, from a patient treated with tofacitinib. The genes are TRBV6-6 and TRBJ2-3; weak D call: TRBD2 (5 bases). CDR3 DNA sequence: TGTGCCAGCAGTTACACTAGTCCTACAGATACGCAGTATTTT. Its protein is CASSYTSPTDTQYF.